The following is a T cell receptor beta chain sequence with its context. This sample stems from a study of blood T cell repertoires in COVID-19. Study at large: The United States, Italy and Spain provided the acute and convalescent COVID-19 samples. T cells, B-cell-depleted T cells, or PBMCs provided the cDNA or gDNA that served as material.

Original methodology: Reference gene primer amplification gave nucleated cell count estimates. Method: immunoSEQ multiplex PCR; TCRdb's copy keeps in-frame clones and lacks some. V and J calls and clone size are those listed in that table; D and trimming were worked out from the DNA. Counted here are 150,000 to 200,000 clones, approximately 80% occurring once; the ten biggest clones make up less than 2%. Germline V gene lookup returns CDR1 MNHEY and CDR2 SMNVEV (reference sequence). Trimming stripped 0 bases from V and 8 bases from J, with 13 bases between. This CDR3 is built from 14 residues. The origin of this receptor is a human donor in a cohort sampled during active COVID-19. V gene TRBV27 combines with J gene TRBJ1-2, with D maybe TRBD1 (5 bases). The sequenced sample was peripheral blood. CDR3 in amino acids: CASSLSGGSAGYTF. CDR3 nucleotides: TGTGCCAGCAGTTTATCGGGGGGGAGTGCCGGCTACACCTTC.